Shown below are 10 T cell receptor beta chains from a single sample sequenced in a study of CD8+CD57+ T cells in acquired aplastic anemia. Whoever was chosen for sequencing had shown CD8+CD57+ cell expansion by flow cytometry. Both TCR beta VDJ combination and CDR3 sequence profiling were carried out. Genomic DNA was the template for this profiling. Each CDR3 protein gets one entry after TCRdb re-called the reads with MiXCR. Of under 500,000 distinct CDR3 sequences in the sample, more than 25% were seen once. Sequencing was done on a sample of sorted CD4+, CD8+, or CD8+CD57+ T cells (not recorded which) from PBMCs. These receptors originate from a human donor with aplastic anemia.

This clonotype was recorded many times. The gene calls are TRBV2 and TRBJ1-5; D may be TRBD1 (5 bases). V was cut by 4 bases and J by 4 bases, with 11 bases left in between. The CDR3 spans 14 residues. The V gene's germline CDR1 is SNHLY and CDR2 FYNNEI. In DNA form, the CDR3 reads TGTGCCAGCAGTGCTTGGGGCGCTAATCAGCCCCAGCATTTT. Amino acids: CASSAWGANQPQHF.

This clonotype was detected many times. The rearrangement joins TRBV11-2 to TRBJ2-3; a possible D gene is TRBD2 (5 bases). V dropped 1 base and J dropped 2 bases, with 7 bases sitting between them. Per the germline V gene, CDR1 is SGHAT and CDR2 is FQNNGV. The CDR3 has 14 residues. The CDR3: CASSLGLHTDTQYF. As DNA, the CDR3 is TGTGCCAGCAGCTTAGGACTACACACAGATACGCAGTATTTT.

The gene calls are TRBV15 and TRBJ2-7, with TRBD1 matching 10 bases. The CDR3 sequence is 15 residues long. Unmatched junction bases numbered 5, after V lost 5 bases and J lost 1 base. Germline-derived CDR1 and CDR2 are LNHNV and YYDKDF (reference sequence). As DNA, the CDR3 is TGTGCCACCAGCCTGGGACAGGGGATTTCCTACGAGCAGTACTTC. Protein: CATSLGQGISYEQYF.

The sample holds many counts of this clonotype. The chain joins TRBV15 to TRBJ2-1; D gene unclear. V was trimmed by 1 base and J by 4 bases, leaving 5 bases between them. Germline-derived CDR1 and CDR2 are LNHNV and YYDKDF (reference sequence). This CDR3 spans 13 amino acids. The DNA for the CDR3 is TGTGCCACCAGCAGAGTTCAGTACAATGAGCAGTTCTTC. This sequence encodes CATSRVQYNEQFF.

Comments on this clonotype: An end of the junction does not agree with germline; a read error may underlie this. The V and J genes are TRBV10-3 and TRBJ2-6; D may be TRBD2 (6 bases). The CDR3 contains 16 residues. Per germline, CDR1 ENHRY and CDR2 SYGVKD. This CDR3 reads CASSSAGRSGANVLTF. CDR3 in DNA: TGTGCCAGCAGTTCAGCGGGTAGATCTGGGGCCAACGTCCTGACTTTC.

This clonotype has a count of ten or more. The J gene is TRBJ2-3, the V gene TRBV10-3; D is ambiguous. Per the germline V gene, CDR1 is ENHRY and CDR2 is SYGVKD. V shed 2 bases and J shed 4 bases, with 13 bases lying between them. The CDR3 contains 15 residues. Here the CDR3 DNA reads TGTGCCATCAGTGAGGACTTAATGGGCCCAGATACGCAGTATTTT. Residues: CAISEDLMGPDTQYF.

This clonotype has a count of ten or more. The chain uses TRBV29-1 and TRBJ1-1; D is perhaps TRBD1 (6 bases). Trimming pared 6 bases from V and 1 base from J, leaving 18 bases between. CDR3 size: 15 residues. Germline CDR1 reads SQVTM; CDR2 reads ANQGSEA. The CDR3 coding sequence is TGCAGCGTCGCTACGCAGGGGAGTCCGAACACTGAAGCTTTCTTT. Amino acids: CSVATQGSPNTEAFF.

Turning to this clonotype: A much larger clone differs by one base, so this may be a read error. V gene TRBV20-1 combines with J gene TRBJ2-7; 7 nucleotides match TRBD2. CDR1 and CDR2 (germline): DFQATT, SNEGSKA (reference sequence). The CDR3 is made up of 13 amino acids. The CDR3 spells CSAERDSSYGQYF. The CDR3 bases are TGCAGTGCCGAGCGGGATAGCTCCTACGGGCAGTACTTC.

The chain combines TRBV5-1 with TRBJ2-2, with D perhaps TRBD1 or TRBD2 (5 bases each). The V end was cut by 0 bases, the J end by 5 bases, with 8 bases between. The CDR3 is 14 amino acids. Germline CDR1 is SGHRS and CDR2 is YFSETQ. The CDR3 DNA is TGCGCCAGCAGCTTGGTGGGGGTGACCGGGGAGCTGTTTTTT. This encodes CASSLVGVTGELFF.

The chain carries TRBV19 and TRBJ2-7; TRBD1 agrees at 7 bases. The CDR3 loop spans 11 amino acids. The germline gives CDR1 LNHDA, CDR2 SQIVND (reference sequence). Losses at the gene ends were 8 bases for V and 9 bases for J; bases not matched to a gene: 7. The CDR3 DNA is TGTGCCAGTCGTCCCCGGACAGGGCAGTACTTC. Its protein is CASRPRTGQYF.